Listed below are T cell receptor beta chains from one sample, sequenced in a study of beta chain features in type 1 diabetes. TCRdb keeps only in-frame clones here, not all; method: immunoSEQ multiplex PCR. Counted here are about 40,000 clones, over 45% occurring once; the ten biggest clones make up under 0.9%. The sequencing sample was made of central memory CD4+ T cells from blood. Receptor source: a woman aged 18-29 years in good health. Each CDR3 is given with its conserved first and last residue. The D gene is left open where the match is weak. Rows give clone size only sometimes, using once, few, many, or a class for an expanded clone.

CASSRQGTNTEAFF	TGCGCCAGCAGCAGACAGGGAACGAACACTGAAGCTTTCTTT	TRBV5-1	TRBD1	TRBJ1-1	NA
CASSPSVSYEQYF	TGTGCCAGCTCCCCCAGTGTGTCCTACGAGCAGTACTTC	TRBV18	NA	TRBJ2-7	few
CASSSGLAGAFGTGELFF	TGTGCCAGCAGCTCGGGACTAGCGGGGGCTTTTGGCACCGGGGAGCTGTTTTTT	TRBV7-2	TRBD2	TRBJ2-2	NA
CASSQDMAGSATNEKLFF	TGCGCCAGCAGCCAAGATATGGCAGGGTCGGCAACTAATGAAAAACTGTTTTTT	TRBV4-1	NA	TRBJ1-4	NA
CASSDREVYNEQFF	TGTGCCAGCAGTGATAGGGAGGTCTACAATGAGCAGTTCTTC	TRBV25-1	NA	TRBJ2-1	NA
CASSGTAVSYEQYF	TGTGCCAGCAGTGGAACAGCCGTCTCCTACGAGCAGTACTTC	TRBV6-1	NA	TRBJ2-7	few
CASSGGRGLETQYF	TGTGCCAGCAGCGGAGGTAGGGGGCTGGAGACCCAGTACTTC	TRBV2	TRBD1	TRBJ2-5	few
CASSPPWGAYEQYF	TGTGCCAGCAGCCCCCCATGGGGGGCCTACGAGCAGTACTTC	TRBV7-9	NA	TRBJ2-7	few
CSAPLPDTQYF	TGCAGTGCCCCACTACCAGATACGCAGTATTTT	TRBV20-1	NA	TRBJ2-3	NA
CASSEADRNYGYTF	TGTGCCAGCAGTGAGGCGGACAGGAACTATGGCTACACCTTC	TRBV2	TRBD1	TRBJ1-2	NA
CSAATTDTQYF	TGCAGTGCTGCAACTACAGATACGCAGTATTTT	TRBV20-1	NA	TRBJ2-3	few
CASSLANRVVNTEAFF	TGTGCCAGCAGCTTAGCCAACAGGGTGGTGAACACTGAAGCTTTCTTT	TRBV11-2	NA	TRBJ1-1	few
CASSESTDTQYF	TGTGCCAGCAGCGAGAGCACAGATACGCAGTATTTT	TRBV7-9	NA	TRBJ2-3	NA
CASSTGGWGTEAFF	TGTGCCAGTAGCACAGGGGGCTGGGGCACTGAAGCTTTCTTT	TRBV19	TRBD1	TRBJ1-1	NA
CASSFLGQGEQYF	TGCGCCAGCAGCTTCCTGGGACAGGGAGAGCAGTACTTC	TRBV5-1	TRBD1	TRBJ2-7	NA
CASSPPEGWETQYF	TGTGCCAGCTCACCACCTGAGGGATGGGAGACCCAGTACTTC	TRBV18	NA	TRBJ2-5	NA
CASSLVGQDTEAFF	TGCGCCAGCAGCTTGGTCGGACAGGACACTGAAGCTTTCTTT	TRBV5-1	TRBD1	TRBJ1-1	NA
CASSDQGQYGYTF	TGTGCCAGCAGTGACCAAGGACAGTATGGCTACACCTTC	TRBV25-1	NA	TRBJ1-2	NA
CASSWTGGAEGYTF	TGTGCCAGCAGTTGGACGGGGGGCGCAGAGGGCTACACCTTC	TRBV5-6	NA	TRBJ1-2	NA
CASTSGDSETQYF	TGCGCCAGTACTAGCGGGGATTCAGAGACCCAGTACTTC	TRBV5-1	TRBD2	TRBJ2-5	NA
CASRAREYTGELFF	TGTGCCAGTAGGGCGCGGGAGTACACCGGGGAGCTGTTTTTT	TRBV19	TRBD2	TRBJ2-2	NA
CASSLRTGLGNEQFF	TGTGCCAGCAGTCTCCGGACAGGGCTGGGTAATGAGCAGTTCTTC	TRBV6-5	TRBD1	TRBJ2-1	few
CAWNRAGGYTDTQYF	TGTGCCTGGAATCGGGCGGGAGGTTACACAGATACGCAGTATTTT	TRBV30	TRBD2	TRBJ2-3	many
CASSLFPGAANTEAFF	TGCGCCAGCAGCTTGTTCCCGGGAGCGGCGAACACTGAAGCTTTCTTT	TRBV5-1	NA	TRBJ1-1	NA
CSVARGARDYGYTF	TGCAGCGTTGCCAGGGGGGCGAGGGACTATGGCTACACCTTC	TRBV29-1	TRBD1	TRBJ1-2	NA
CASSPRGRVEQYF	TGTGCCAGCTCACCCAGGGGGCGCGTCGAGCAGTACTTC	TRBV18	TRBD1	TRBJ2-7	NA
CAWSMGTGYLTEAFF	TGTGCCTGGAGTATGGGGACAGGGTACCTCACTGAAGCTTTCTTT	TRBV30	TRBD1	TRBJ1-1	few
CAWSVPNRKNTEAFF	TGTGCCTGGAGTGTACCGAACAGAAAGAACACTGAAGCTTTCTTT	TRBV30	NA	TRBJ1-1	few
CASSPRDYQETQYF	TGTGCCAGCAGCCCCCGGGACTACCAAGAGACCCAGTACTTC	TRBV9	NA	TRBJ2-5	NA
CASSLGTGGVGNQPQHF	TGTGCCAGCAGCCTCGGGACAGGGGGCGTGGGGAATCAGCCCCAGCATTTT	TRBV7-9	TRBD1	TRBJ1-5	NA
CASSWGGPAQPGELFF	TGTGCCAGCAGCTGGGGAGGACCCGCCCAACCCGGGGAGCTGTTTTTT	TRBV5-6	NA	TRBJ2-2	NA
CASSFLSGRSSYNEQFF	TGTGCCAGCAGTTTCCTTAGCGGGAGGAGCTCCTACAATGAGCAGTTCTTC	TRBV27	TRBD2	TRBJ2-1	NA